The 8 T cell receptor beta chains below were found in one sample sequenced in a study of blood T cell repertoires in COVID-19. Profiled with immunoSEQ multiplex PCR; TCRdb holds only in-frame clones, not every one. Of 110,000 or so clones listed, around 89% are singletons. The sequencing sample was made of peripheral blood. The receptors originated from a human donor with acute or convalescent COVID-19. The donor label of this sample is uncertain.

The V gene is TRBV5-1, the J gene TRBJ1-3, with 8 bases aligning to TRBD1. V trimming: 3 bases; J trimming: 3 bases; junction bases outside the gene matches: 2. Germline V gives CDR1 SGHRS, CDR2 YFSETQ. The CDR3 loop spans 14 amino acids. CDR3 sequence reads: CASSSGQDGNTIYF. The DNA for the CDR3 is TGCGCCAGCAGCTCGGGACAGGATGGAAACACCATATATTTT.

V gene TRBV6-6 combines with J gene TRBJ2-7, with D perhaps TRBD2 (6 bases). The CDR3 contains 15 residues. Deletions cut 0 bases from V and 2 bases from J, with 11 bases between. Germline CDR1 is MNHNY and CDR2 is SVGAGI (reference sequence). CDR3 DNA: TGTGCCAGCAGTTACTCAAGGGGAGGCGCCTACGAGCAGTACTTC. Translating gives CASSYSRGGAYEQYF.

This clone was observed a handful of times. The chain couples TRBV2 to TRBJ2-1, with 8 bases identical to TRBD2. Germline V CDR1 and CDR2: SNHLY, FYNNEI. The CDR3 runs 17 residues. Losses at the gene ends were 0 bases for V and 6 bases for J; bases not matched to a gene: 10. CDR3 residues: CASSEALYRGGTNEQFF. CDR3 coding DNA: TGTGCCAGCAGTGAAGCGCTTTATCGGGGGGGGACCAATGAGCAGTTCTTC. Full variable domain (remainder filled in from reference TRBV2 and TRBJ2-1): EPEVTQTPSHQVTQMGQEVILRCVPISNHLYFYWYRQILGQKVEFLVSFYNNEISEKSEIFDDQFSVERPDGSNFTLKIRSTKLEDSAMYFCASSEALYRGGTNEQFFGPGTRLTVL.

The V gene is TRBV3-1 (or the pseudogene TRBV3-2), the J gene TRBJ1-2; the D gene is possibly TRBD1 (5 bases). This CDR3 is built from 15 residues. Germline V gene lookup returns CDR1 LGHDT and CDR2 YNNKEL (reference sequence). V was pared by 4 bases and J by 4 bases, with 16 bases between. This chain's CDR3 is CASSPLSGLPYGYTF. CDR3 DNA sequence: TGTGCCAGCAGCCCTCTTTCAGGGTTACCCTATGGCTACACCTTC.

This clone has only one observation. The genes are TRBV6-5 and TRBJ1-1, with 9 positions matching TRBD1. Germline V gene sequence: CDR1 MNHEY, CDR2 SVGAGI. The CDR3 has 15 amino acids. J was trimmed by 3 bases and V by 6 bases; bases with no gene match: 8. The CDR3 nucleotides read TGTGCCAGCAGGGAGATACAGGGGGCCTACACTGAAGCTTTCTTT. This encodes CASREIQGAYTEAFF.

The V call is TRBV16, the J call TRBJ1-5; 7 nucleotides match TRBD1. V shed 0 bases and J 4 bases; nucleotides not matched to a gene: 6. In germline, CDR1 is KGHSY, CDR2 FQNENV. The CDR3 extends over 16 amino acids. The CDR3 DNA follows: TGTGCCAGCAGCCAATCGGGACAGATGGGAAATCAGCCCCAGCATTTT. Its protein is CASSQSGQMGNQPQHF.

In DNA form, the CDR3 reads TGTGCCAGCAGCGGGGTTCCGGGACAGGTAAAAAACGAGCAGTACTTC. It specifies CASSGVPGQVKNEQYF. This chain uses TRBV9 with TRBJ2-7; 8 positions match TRBD1. V dropped 3 bases and J dropped 5; count of bases not matched to a gene: 13. Germline CDR1 SGDLS, CDR2 YYNGEE. The CDR3 spans 16 residues.

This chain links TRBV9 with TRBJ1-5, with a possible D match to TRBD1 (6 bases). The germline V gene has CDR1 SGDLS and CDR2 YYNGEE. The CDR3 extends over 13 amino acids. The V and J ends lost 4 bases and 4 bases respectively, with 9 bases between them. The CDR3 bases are TGTGCCAGCAGCAGGACAGAAAATCAGCCCCAGCATTTT. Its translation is CASSRTENQPQHF.